Sequencing of this T cell receptor (beta chain) was carried out in a study of PD-1 blockade in classical Hodgkin lymphoma. Study-wide results and caveats: CD4+ TCR diversity, unlike CD8+, climbed significantly by C4D1.

Some clones are missing from TCRdb's copy, which holds only in-frame ones; the method was immunoSEQ multiplex PCR. The sample records some 8,500 clones, roughly four fifths being singletons. Brentuximab vedotin exposure varied among the patients, all of whom had relapsed after autologous stem cell transplantation. Thawed PBMCs yielded CD4+ T cells through magnetic negative selection. This clone came up once. The antigen is unknown. Sequenced material: CD4+ T cells from blood, taken at baseline. This clonotype was obtained from a human donor with classical Hodgkin lymphoma.

The CDR3 loop reads CASSPTGTDNEKLFF. CDR3 bases: TGCGCCAGCAGCCCGACCGGGACAGATAATGAAAAACTGTTTTTT. The chain carries TRBV5-1 and TRBJ1-4, with 7 bases matching TRBD1. CDR1 and CDR2 (germline): SGHRS, YFSETQ. The CDR3 has 15 residues. J gave up 4 bases and V 4 bases, and 7 bases lay outside the gene matches.